This T cell receptor beta chain is from a study of T-cell reconstitution after alpha-beta-depleted transplantation in children. The CDR3 loop spans 13 amino acids. CDR1 SQVTM and CDR2 ANQGSEA come from the germline V gene. J was trimmed by 2 bases and V by 7 bases; bases with no gene match: 2. Unique molecular identifiers were incorporated when the TCRbeta library was constructed. TCRdb called the PCR reads again in MiXCR, with one record for every CDR3 protein. The sample carries around 410,000 distinct CDR3 sequences, roughly a tenth recorded once. This clonotype was detected only a few times. The chain is built from TRBV29-1 and TRBJ2-3; 11 bases agree with TRBD1. The sequencing here drew on PBMCs from the stem cell graft donor, taken from the stem cell graft. The TCR sequence derives from a human donor who donated a stem cell graft to a child with acute myeloid leukemia. The CDR3 coding sequence is TGCAGCGGTGGACAGGGGGCCACAGATACGCAGTATTTT. Amino acid sequence: CSGGQGATDTQYF.